The 31 T cell receptor beta chains reported below all come from one sample, sequenced in a study of T cells in localized non-small cell lung cancer. Produced via immunoSEQ multiplex PCR; TCRdb's table is partial and in-frame only. The sample has 2,500 to 3,000 clones, 32% seen once. This specimen was lung tumor tissue, taken before any cancer treatment. The receptors were gathered from a female donor of 60 years or more with stage II squamous cell lung carcinoma.

CDR3 in DNA: TGCGCCAGCAGTGAGTCGGGCCCCGTATTGGAGCAGTACTTC. Encoded protein: CASSESGPVLEQYF. The gene calls are TRBV10-2 and TRBJ2-7; D not resolved. Trimming removed 0 bases from V and 7 bases from J, with 13 bases in between. Germline CDR1 and CDR2: WSHSY and SAAADI. The CDR3 contains 14 residues.

The chain joins TRBV11-3 to TRBJ2-3; D may correspond to TRBD1 or TRBD2 (5 bases each). The length of the CDR3 is 14 residues. Germline CDR1 SGHNT, CDR2 YENEEA. The V gene lost 3 bases and the J gene lost 6 bases, with 13 bases spanning the gap. The CDR3 DNA reads as TGTGCCAGCAGCTTTGGGACGTCAAGGGATACGCAGTATTTT. Its translation is CASSFGTSRDTQYF.

This chain connects TRBV14 to TRBJ1-3, with D unclear. CDR1 is SGHDN, CDR2 FVKESK, per germline. The CDR3 is made up of 17 amino acids. The V and J ends lost 0 bases and 0 bases respectively, with 12 bases between them. CDR3 protein: CASSQDKRTLSGNTIYF. For the CDR3, the DNA is TGTGCCAGCAGCCAAGATAAGAGGACTCTCTCTGGAAACACCATATATTTT.

The CDR3 protein is CASSLRVSSYNEQFF. The CDR3 DNA sequence: TGTGCCAGTTCCCTCCGGGTGAGCTCCTACAATGAGCAGTTCTTC. This chain uses TRBV9 with TRBJ2-1; D not certain. Germline CDR1 reads SGDLS; CDR2 reads YYNGEE. CDR3 length: 15 residues. Trimming removed 8 bases from V and 0 bases from J, with 15 bases in between.

The genes are TRBV28 and TRBJ2-2; D not certain. Trimming shortened V by 3 bases and J by 2 bases, and 13 bases separated the two germline ends. The CDR3 runs to 16 residues. The germline V gene encodes CDR1 MDHEN and CDR2 SYDVKM. The chain's CDR3 is CASSFVAAQNTGELFF. DNA for the CDR3: TGTGCCAGCAGTTTCGTGGCAGCACAAAACACCGGGGAGCTGTTTTTT.

This clone was recorded a few times. The gene calls are TRBV11-3 and TRBJ2-3, with 15 bases identical to TRBD2. Germline V gene sequence: CDR1 SGHNT, CDR2 YENEEA. The CDR3 runs 18 residues. J gave up 0 bases and V 6 bases, and 7 bases lay outside the gene matches. CDR3 sequence: CASRWTSGRASSTDTQYF. The CDR3, as DNA: TGTGCCAGCAGGTGGACTAGCGGGAGGGCCTCTAGCACAGATACGCAGTATTTT.

This clone was seen a few times. The chain has TRBV6-8 and TRBJ2-7, with TRBD2 matching over 7 bases. Per germline, CDR1 MNHGY and CDR2 SAAAGT. Trimming at V came to 8 bases and at J to 0 bases, leaving 7 bases not matched to a gene. This CDR3 is built from 14 residues. CDR3 DNA sequence: TGTGCCAGCTGGGGGGGGTCAAGCTCCTACGAGCAGTACTTC. Translation: CASWGGSSSYEQYF.

The chain couples TRBV6-8 to TRBJ2-7; D uncertain. The CDR3 extends over 16 amino acids. Germline CDR1 reads MNHGY; CDR2 reads SAAAGT. The V gene lost 5 bases and the J gene lost 0 bases, with 17 bases spanning the gap. The CDR3 coding sequence is TGTGCCAGCAGTCAACTAACTCCTCCCTCCTCCTACGAGCAGTACTTC. Its translation: CASSQLTPPSSYEQYF.

In its sample, this clone was seen a few times. The chain couples TRBV7-4 to TRBJ1-2, with TRBD1 matching 7 bases. The CDR3 is made up of 14 amino acids. From germline, CDR1 is SGHVT and CDR2 SQSDAQ. V gave up 5 bases and J gave up 11 bases; unmatched junction bases: 14. The CDR3 nucleotides are TGTGCCAGCAGCGCCACGGGACAGTCGGCAAGATACACCTTC. This codes for CASSATGQSARYTF.

The rearrangement links TRBV10-2 to TRBJ2-3, with 8 bases fitting TRBD2. Germline V lookup: CDR1 WSHSY, CDR2 SAAADI. CDR3 size: 18 residues. The junction had 11 bases not matched to a gene; V was cut back by 2 bases and J by 1 base. The CDR3 sequence: CASSEGIRPGGGTDTQYF. The CDR3 DNA follows: TGCGCCAGCAGTGAGGGAATACGGCCCGGGGGGGGCACAGATACGCAGTATTTT.

This clone is termed medium-sized (0.01 to 0.1%). The gene calls are TRBV11-3 and TRBJ1-1; maybe TRBD1 (6 bases). The CDR3 sequence is 17 residues long. CDR1 is SGHNT, CDR2 YENEEA, per germline. Trimming took 5 bases from V and 4 from J, leaving 23 bases between them. The CDR3 DNA reads as TGTGCCAGCAGCCCCCAGGTGGGGGGGCGCGGGTTCACTGAAGCTTTCTTT. Translation gives CASSPQVGGRGFTEAFF.

The gene calls are TRBV6-8 and TRBJ2-2, with D possibly TRBD2 on 5 matching bases. The V end was cut by 5 bases, the J end by 8 bases, with 18 bases between. The CDR3 covers 15 residues. Germline assignment: CDR1 MNHGY and CDR2 SAAAGT. This CDR3 is CASSPPRGLQGELFF. The CDR3 DNA is TGTGCCAGCAGTCCTCCCCGGGGTTTACAAGGGGAGCTGTTTTTT.

This clone qualifies as medium-sized. The chain combines TRBV6-8 with TRBJ1-1; D perhaps matches TRBD1 (6 bases). The germline V gene has CDR1 MNHGY and CDR2 SAAAGT. Trimming removed 0 bases at V and 8 bases at J, with 13 bases between. The CDR3 contains 14 residues. CDR3 in amino acids: CASSYSDSNQEAFF. The CDR3 bases are TGTGCCAGCAGTTACTCGGACAGCAATCAAGAAGCTTTCTTT.

This clone was counted between two and nine times. The rearrangement uses TRBV9 and TRBJ2-7; possible D gene TRBD1, 6 bases. Germline V CDR1 and CDR2: SGDLS, YYNGEE. V lost 4 bases and J 2 bases, leaving 16 bases between the germline ends. The CDR3 is 15 amino acids. In DNA form, the CDR3 reads TGTGCCAGCAGCCCCCCAGACAGGCCCCCCTACGAGCAGTACTTC. Translating it yields CASSPPDRPPYEQYF.

V and J are TRBV30 and TRBJ2-1, with 8 bases matching TRBD1. Per germline, CDR1 GTSNPN and CDR2 SVGIG (reference sequence). CDR3 size: 13 residues. Losses at the gene ends were 4 bases for V and 2 bases for J; bases not matched to a gene: 1. DNA of the CDR3: TGTGCCTGGACAGGGGGCACCTACAATGAGCAGTTCTTC. This codes for CAWTGGTYNEQFF.

The J gene is TRBJ2-6, the V gene TRBV9; the D gene is possibly TRBD2 (6 bases). Germline CDR1 SGDLS, CDR2 YYNGEE. Trimming cost V 8 bases and J 0 bases, with 15 bases left between them. This CDR3 contains 16 residues. The CDR3 nucleotides are TGTGCCAGAGGGGACTTCTCCCTCTCTGGGGCCAACGTCCTGACTTTC. Residues: CARGDFSLSGANVLTF.

This clone was counted between two and nine times. This chain connects TRBV11-3 to TRBJ1-2; D is unclear. This CDR3 is built from 14 residues. The germline V gene has CDR1 SGHNT and CDR2 YENEEA. V was shortened by 2 bases and J by 1 base, with 8 bases between the two germline ends. This CDR3 is CASSLNLDNYGYTF. The DNA for the CDR3 is TGTGCCAGCAGCTTAAACTTGGATAACTATGGCTACACCTTC.

Worth noting for this clone: The same CDR3 also results from other DNA sequences found in this sample. J is TRBJ1-1 and V is TRBV6-8; 7 bases are a match to TRBD1. In germline, CDR1 is MNHGY, CDR2 SAAAGT. The CDR3 length is 14 residues. J lost 0 bases, V lost 6 bases, and 4 bases had no gene match. The CDR3 reads CASRPGQMNTEAFF. As DNA, the CDR3 is TGTGCCAGCAGGCCGGGACAGATGAACACTGAAGCTTTCTTT.

This clone has just a few counts. The chain is built from TRBV30 and TRBJ1-1; 7 bases fit TRBD1. This CDR3 is built from 15 residues. Germline CDR1 reads GTSNPN; CDR2 reads SVGIG (reference sequence). V lost 0 bases to trimming and J lost 1 base; unmatched junction nucleotides: 5. The CDR3 here is CAWSVVTGWNTEAFF. Here the CDR3 DNA reads TGTGCCTGGAGTGTCGTGACAGGGTGGAACACTGAAGCTTTCTTT.

This clone appeared a few times. The V and J genes are TRBV9 and TRBJ2-5, with TRBD1 matching over 10 bases. Germline lookup yields CDR1 SGDLS and CDR2 YYNGEE. The CDR3 contains 16 residues. V trimming: 0 bases; J trimming: 7 bases; junction bases outside the gene matches: 9. CDR3 nucleotides: TGTGCCAGCAGCGTAGCCTCGGGACAGGGGATGGGGACCCAGTACTTC. It yields the protein CASSVASGQGMGTQYF.

This rearrangement joins TRBV2 to TRBJ2-3, with D unclear. Trimming removed 6 bases at V and 6 bases at J, with 10 bases between. The CDR3 is 12 amino acids. The germline CDR1 and CDR2 sequences are SNHLY and FYNNEI. CDR3 in DNA: TGTGCCAGCAGAACGGACGGTGATACGCAGTATTTT. Translation: CASRTDGDTQYF.

The chain combines TRBV6-7 with TRBJ1-1; D is undetermined. TRBV6-7 is designated an ORF whose function remains uncertain. This CDR3 has 11 residues. V lost 10 bases and J 0 bases, leaving 6 bases between the germline ends. The CDR3 DNA follows: TGTGCCACCTGGCTGAACACTGAAGCTTTCTTT. This encodes CATWLNTEAFF.

The chain combines TRBV6-8 with TRBJ2-6; D is unresolved. There are 14 residues in the CDR3. Germline V CDR1 and CDR2: MNHGY, SAAAGT. Trimming pared 4 bases from V and 2 bases from J, leaving 6 bases between. The CDR3 DNA is TGTGCCAGCAGTTCTGGGACTGGGGCCAACGTCCTGACTTTC. Translating gives CASSSGTGANVLTF.

The chain is built from TRBV5-1 and TRBJ1-3; 9 bases agree with TRBD1. Unmatched junction bases numbered 6, after V lost 4 bases and J lost 4 bases. This CDR3 comprises 15 residues. The germline CDR1 and CDR2 sequences are SGHRS and YFSETQ. This chain's CDR3 is CASSPGQGYGNTIYF. The CDR3 DNA reads as TGCGCCAGCAGCCCGGGACAGGGCTACGGAAACACCATATATTTT.

This clone was counted between two and nine times. The V and J genes are TRBV6-8 and TRBJ1-2, with D possibly TRBD1 on 5 matching bases. Germline V CDR1 and CDR2: MNHGY, SAAAGT. The CDR3 loop spans 17 amino acids. Between the trimmed V and J ends, which lost 2 bases and 2 bases, there was a span of 18 bases. The CDR3: CASSYDPGRGRNYGYTF. The CDR3 coding sequence is TGTGCCAGCAGTTACGACCCCGGGAGGGGTAGGAACTATGGCTACACCTTC.

This clone is classed as medium-sized. The chain has TRBV6-8 and TRBJ1-2; TRBD1 is a possible D gene (5 bases). The CDR3 spans 15 residues. The ends were cut back, 4 bases at V and 7 bases at J, with 19 bases in the middle. CDR1 MNHGY and CDR2 SAAAGT come from the germline V gene. CDR3 DNA sequence: TGTGCCAGCAGTTCCCGAACCGGGACCAAGGGTGGCTACACCTTC. Its translation is CASSSRTGTKGGYTF.

The chain is built from TRBV6-8 and TRBJ1-2; D is unresolved. Between the trimmed V and J ends, which lost 5 bases and 0 bases, there was a span of 7 bases. This CDR3 has 13 amino acids. From germline, CDR1 is MNHGY and CDR2 SAAAGT. This CDR3 reads CASSPGTNYGYTF. CDR3 DNA sequence: TGTGCCAGCAGTCCCGGGACTAACTATGGCTACACCTTC.

CDR3 region: CAWSVQGETQYF. Written as DNA, the CDR3 is TGTGCCTGGAGTGTACAGGGAGAGACCCAGTACTTC. The rearrangement links TRBV30 to TRBJ2-5; tentatively, D is TRBD1 (6 bases). Trimming took 0 bases from V and 4 from J, leaving 6 bases between them. This CDR3 has 12 residues. Germline V gene sequence: CDR1 GTSNPN, CDR2 SVGIG (reference sequence).

The chain combines TRBV11-3 with TRBJ1-1, with a tentative D call TRBD1 (6 bases). V was clipped by 2 bases and J by 7 bases, with 17 bases between them. The CDR3 extends over 15 amino acids. The germline CDR1 and CDR2 sequences are SGHNT and YENEEA. The CDR3 here is CASSLNPGERGEAFF. CDR3 nucleotides: TGTGCCAGCAGCTTAAACCCAGGGGAACGAGGTGAAGCTTTCTTT.

This clone has more than one count but fewer than ten. The gene calls are TRBV2 and TRBJ2-3, with TRBD2 identical over 9 bases. This CDR3 is 17 amino acids long. Germline V gene data show CDR1 as SNHLY and CDR2 as FYNNEI. J lost 2 bases, V lost 3 bases, and 9 bases had no gene match. This CDR3 is CASSEVLAGLYTDTQYF. The CDR3, as DNA: TGTGCCAGCAGTGAGGTACTAGCGGGCCTATACACAGATACGCAGTATTTT.

The chain recombines TRBV28 with TRBJ1-3, with D possibly matching TRBD1 (5 bases). The CDR3 totals 15 residues. Germline V gene lookup returns CDR1 MDHEN and CDR2 SYDVKM. With 6 bases removed from V and 4 bases from J, the gap between germline ends came to 16 bases. Written as DNA, the CDR3 is TGTGCCAGCAGGCCCCCCCCGGGGCGAGGAAACACCATATATTTT. This encodes CASRPPPGRGNTIYF.